One sample yielded the 20 T cell receptor beta chains listed below, sequenced in a study of CD8 T cells in Susac syndrome. An input of roughly 0.5 to 1 ug of RNA was subjected to reverse transcription using random hexamers. One entry per CDR3 protein results from TCRdb running MiXCR on the immunoSEQ multiplex PCR reads. Among over 100,000 distinct CDR3 sequences listed, 92% were seen once. Sequencing used CD4+ T cells from PBMCs. The source of these receptors is a human donor in good health.

This clonotype was counted a single time. The chain combines TRBV7-6 with TRBJ2-2; D is uncertain. The germline V gene has CDR1 SGHVS and CDR2 FNYEAQ. Deletions cut 2 bases from V and 6 bases from J, with 4 bases between. CDR3 length equals 12 residues. CDR3 DNA sequence: TGTGCCAGCAGCTTATGGGCCGGGGAGCTGTTTTTT. Translated, it gives CASSLWAGELFF.

The CDR3 loop reads CSAVPNREAQPQHF. The CDR3 DNA is TGCAGTGCTGTACCCAACAGGGAGGCTCAGCCCCAGCATTTT. The chain has TRBV20-1 and TRBJ1-5; D is possibly TRBD1 (6 bases). Germline V gene lookup returns CDR1 DFQATT and CDR2 SNEGSKA (reference sequence). CDR3 length: 14 residues. Trimming removed 5 bases from V and 6 bases from J, with 17 bases in between.

Only one count was recorded for this clonotype. The chain links TRBV10-2 to TRBJ2-3, with D hard to call. Trimming pared 8 bases from V and 4 bases from J, leaving 7 bases between. CDR1 WSHSY and CDR2 SAAADI come from the germline V gene. The CDR3 extends over 11 amino acids. CDR3 in amino acids: CASQLADTQYF. CDR3 coding DNA: TGCGCCAGCCAGCTCGCAGATACGCAGTATTTT.

J is TRBJ2-7 and V is TRBV7-2; TRBD1 is a possible D gene (5 bases). The CDR3 consists of 15 residues. Germline loops: CDR1 SGHTA, CDR2 FQGNSA. The V and J ends lost 0 bases and 2 bases respectively, with 11 bases between them. CDR3 in DNA: TGTGCCAGCAGCTTAGCCCGGCAGGGCGCCTACGAGCAGTACTTC. Its protein product is CASSLARQGAYEQYF. The full variable domain, with the rest looked up from reference TRBV7-2 and TRBJ2-7, is GAGVSQSPSNKVTEKGKDVELRCDPISGHTALYWYRQSLGQGLEFLIYFQGNSAPDKSGLPSDRFSAERTGGSVSTLTIQRTQQEDSAVYLCASSLARQGAYEQYFGPGTRLTVT.

The rearrangement links TRBV9 to TRBJ2-2; D might be TRBD1 or TRBD2, each matching 6 bases. The germline V and J ends were trimmed by 2 bases and 7 bases, with 15 bases remaining between them. This CDR3 is built from 15 residues. Germline-derived CDR1 and CDR2 are SGDLS and YYNGEE. The CDR3: CASSVLLGGRGELFF. CDR3 nucleotides: TGTGCCAGCAGCGTTTTGTTAGGGGGGCGCGGGGAGCTGTTTTTT. Full variable domain (missing parts from reference TRBV9 and TRBJ2-2): DSGVTQTPKHLITATGQRVTLRCSPRSGDLSVYWYQQSLDQGLQFLIQYYNGEERAKGNILERFSAQQFPDLHSELNLSSLELGDSALYFCASSVLLGGRGELFFGEGSRLTVL.

The CDR3 reads CSASPHTLTGELFF. The DNA for the CDR3 is TGCAGTGCTTCCCCTCACACATTAACCGGGGAGCTGTTTTTT. This sequence joins TRBV20-1 and TRBJ2-2; D gene uncertain. The CDR3 sequence is 14 residues long. V was cut by 5 bases and J by 5 bases, with 15 bases left in between. The germline V gene encodes CDR1 DFQATT and CDR2 SNEGSKA (reference sequence).

The chain employs TRBV2 and TRBJ1-3, with 7 nucleotides matching TRBD1. Trimming took 6 bases from V and 6 from J; bases not matched to a gene: 11. This CDR3 is built from 15 residues. Per the germline V gene, CDR1 is SNHLY and CDR2 is FYNNEI. The CDR3 here is CASSQDPGQSNTIYF. CDR3 in DNA: TGTGCCAGCAGCCAAGACCCGGGACAGTCAAACACCATATATTTT.

The gene calls are TRBV7-8 and TRBJ2-3; 9 positions match TRBD2. After removal of 1 base from V and 6 bases from J, the junction contained 5 bases not matched to a gene. CDR3 length: 15 residues. CDR1 and CDR2 from the germline V gene are SGHVS and FQNEAQ. CDR3 nucleotides: TGTGCCAGCAGCTTAGTGGTTGCGGGGGGGGATACGCAGTATTTT. This encodes CASSLVVAGGDTQYF.

The chain couples TRBV6-1 to TRBJ2-3; 11 bases fit TRBD2. Looked up from germline, CDR1 is MNHNS and CDR2 is SASEGT. V lost 6 bases and J lost 2; bases outside the gene matches: 7. The CDR3 is 16 residues long. CDR3 residues: CASRKIAGGNTDTQYF. DNA of the CDR3: TGTGCCAGCAGAAAGATAGCGGGGGGGAACACAGATACGCAGTATTTT.

V and J are TRBV18 and TRBJ2-7; TRBD2 is a possible D gene (6 bases). Germline V gene lookup returns CDR1 KGHSH and CDR2 LQKENI. CDR3 length: 16 amino acids. Trimming left V 2 bases short and J 7 bases short, with 21 bases between. The CDR3 sequence is CASSPTTRYRQGEQYF. The CDR3 DNA follows: TGTGCCAGCTCACCAACGACTAGGTACAGACAAGGGGAGCAGTACTTC.

The chain links TRBV11-1 to TRBJ2-2; D could derive from TRBD1 or TRBD2 (5 bases each). The germline gives CDR1 SGHAT, CDR2 FQDESV (reference sequence). CDR3 length: 15 amino acids. V was clipped by 3 bases and J by 4 bases, with 12 bases between them. CDR3 amino acids: CASSLRGKVTGELFF. CDR3 nucleotide sequence: TGTGCCAGCAGCTTGAGGGGAAAGGTCACCGGGGAGCTGTTTTTT. Full variable domain (missing parts from reference TRBV11-1 and TRBJ2-2): EAEVAQSPRYKITEKSQAVAFWCDPISGHATLYWYRQILGQGPELLVQFQDESVVDDSQLPKDRFSAERLKGVDSTLKIQPAELGDSAMYLCASSLRGKVTGELFFGEGSRLTVL.

This rearrangement joins TRBV7-8 to TRBJ2-3, with 16 bases aligning to TRBD2. Germline V gives CDR1 SGHVS, CDR2 FQNEAQ. The CDR3 has 18 residues. Trimming at V came to 5 bases and at J to 4 bases, leaving 9 bases not matched to a gene. The DNA for the CDR3 is TGTGCCAGCAGCCCAACCGGGACTAGCGGGAGGGCCTCAGATACGCAGTATTTT. As protein: CASSPTGTSGRASDTQYF.

The V and J genes are TRBV20-1 and TRBJ2-7; D is ambiguous. CDR1 and CDR2 (germline): DFQATT, SNEGSKA (reference sequence). This CDR3 spans 14 amino acids. Deletions cut 4 bases from V and 0 bases from J, with 13 bases between. CDR3 region: CSAIVGRNSYEQYF. The CDR3 DNA sequence: TGCAGTGCTATCGTCGGTCGGAACTCCTACGAGCAGTACTTC.

The V and J genes are TRBV7-8 and TRBJ1-2; no definite D call. V dropped 3 bases and J dropped 4 bases, with 15 bases sitting between them. Per germline, CDR1 SGHVS and CDR2 FQNEAQ. CDR3 length equals 15 residues. This CDR3 reads CASSFSLGISYGYTF. CDR3 coding DNA: TGTGCCAGCAGCTTCTCCTTAGGTATATCCTATGGCTACACCTTC.

The V gene is TRBV9, the J gene TRBJ1-3, with D maybe TRBD1 (6 bases). Germline V gene lookup returns CDR1 SGDLS and CDR2 YYNGEE. Trimming removed 0 bases at V and 4 bases at J, with 8 bases between. This CDR3 comprises 14 residues. The CDR3 nucleotides read TGTGCCAGCAGCGTAGACAGGGCCGGAAACACCATATATTTT. Its translation: CASSVDRAGNTIYF.

The CDR3 here is CASSQERLAGPDTQYF. Written as DNA, the CDR3 is TGTGCCAGCAGCCAAGAGCGGCTAGCGGGGCCAGATACGCAGTATTTT. The chain uses TRBV14 and TRBJ2-3, with 9 bases that match TRBD2. V was pared by 0 bases and J by 4 bases, with 5 bases of the junction left unmatched. The CDR3 runs to 16 residues. Germline CDR1 and CDR2: SGHDN and FVKESK.

The chain uses TRBV12-3 or TRBV12-4 and TRBJ2-2; D is unresolved. This CDR3 region has 13 residues. Deletions cut 11 bases from V and 7 bases from J, with 17 bases between. The CDR3 coding sequence is TGTGCCGTTACGGCCGTCGCTGGCGGGGAGCTGTTTTTT. It encodes CAVTAVAGGELFF.

This clonotype has a single count. This sequence joins TRBV6-2 or TRBV6-3 and TRBJ2-5, with D maybe TRBD2 (5 bases). The length of the CDR3 is 16 residues. V lost 5 bases and J 5 bases, leaving 21 bases between the germline ends. Germline V gene data show CDR1 as MNHEY and CDR2 as SVGEGT. The CDR3 protein is CASSRRSPQSRETQYF. CDR3 nucleotide sequence: TGTGCCAGCAGTCGGAGGTCCCCCCAATCGAGGGAGACCCAGTACTTC.

This rearrangement joins TRBV15 to TRBJ1-2, with 8 bases matching TRBD1. Unmatched junction bases numbered 6, after V lost 3 bases and J lost 6 bases. This CDR3 spans 14 amino acids. Germline lookup yields CDR1 LNHNV and CDR2 YYDKDF (reference sequence). In DNA, the CDR3 is TGTGCCACCAGCAGCTGGACAGGGCAAAATGGCTACACCTTC. Protein product: CATSSWTGQNGYTF.

The J gene is TRBJ2-5, the V gene TRBV19; D may be TRBD1 (6 bases). The CDR3 loop spans 14 amino acids. Germline-derived CDR1 and CDR2 are LNHDA and SQIVND (reference sequence). Trimming cost V 4 bases and J 4 bases, with 13 bases left between them. The CDR3 spells CASSTSQGTETQYF. The DNA for the CDR3 is TGTGCCAGTAGTACCTCACAGGGCACAGAGACCCAGTACTTC.